The 28 T cell receptor beta chains below come from one sample, sequenced in a study of T-cell memory formation after mild COVID-19. TCRdb reprocessed the 5' RACE reads via MiXCR and lists one record per CDR3 protein. The data show roughly 130,000 distinct CDR3 sequences, with 15% to 20% seen just once and approximately 4.7% held by the top ten. The sample comprised PBMCs or a T cell subset sorted from them (not recorded which). The source of these receptors is a man aged 18 to 29 who had mild COVID-19 (a few samples of this study predate the infection). Cell type and time point are not known.

V gene TRBV7-8 combines with J gene TRBJ2-5, with 8 bases that match TRBD2. The CDR3 sequence is 15 residues long. Germline CDR1 SGHVS, CDR2 FQNEAQ. Trimming took 2 bases from V and 9 from J; bases not matched to a gene: 11. CDR3 loop: CASSLLGYSGGAQYF. CDR3 DNA sequence: TGTGCCAGCAGCTTACTGGGTTACTCCGGGGGGGCCCAGTACTTC.

This clonotype was seen only a few times. The CDR3 nucleotides are TGTGCCAGCAGCTTAGATTGGAATTCACCCCTCCACTTT. Translation gives CASSLDWNSPLHF. The rearrangement links TRBV7-9 to TRBJ1-6; D remains unclear. V lost 1 base, J lost 7 bases, and 5 bases lay in between. CDR3 length: 13 residues. CDR1 and CDR2 (germline): SEHNR, FQNEAQ (reference sequence). Variable domain in full (rest from reference TRBV7-9 and TRBJ1-6): DTGVSQNPRHKITKRGQNVTFRCDPISEHNRLYWYRQTLGQGPEFLTYFQNEAQLEKSRLLSDRFSAERPKGSFSTLEIQRTEQGDSAMYLCASSLDWNSPLHFGNGTRLTVT.

The chain links TRBV7-9 to TRBJ2-5; a possible D gene is TRBD1 (6 bases). The CDR3 has 14 amino acids. Looked up from germline, CDR1 is SEHNR and CDR2 is FQNEAQ (reference sequence). With 6 bases removed from V and 4 bases from J, the gap between germline ends came to 15 bases. The chain's CDR3 is CASRQTGFGETQYF. In DNA, the CDR3 is TGTGCCAGCAGACAAACAGGGTTTGGAGAGACCCAGTACTTC.

The chain is built from TRBV12-3 or TRBV12-4 and TRBJ2-3; TRBD1 agrees at 9 bases. This CDR3 has 15 residues. Unmatched junction bases numbered 8, after V lost 6 bases and J lost 4 bases. The CDR3 loop reads CASRTGTGQADTQYF. CDR3 nucleotide sequence: TGTGCCAGCAGGACCGGGACAGGGCAGGCAGATACGCAGTATTTT.

The rearrangement joins TRBV5-6 to TRBJ1-6, with D unresolved. This CDR3 comprises 12 residues. Germline V lookup: CDR1 SGHDT, CDR2 YYEEEE. Trimming took off 3 bases at V and 6 bases at J, with 4 bases between the two ends. CDR3 sequence (DNA): TGTGCCAGCAGCTGGAGTAATTCACCCCTCCACTTT. Residues: CASSWSNSPLHF. The complete variable domain, with remaining parts taken from reference TRBV5-6 and TRBJ1-6, reads DAGVTQSPTHLIKTRGQQVTLRCSPKSGHDTVSWYQQALGQGPQFIFQYYEEEERQRGNFPDRFSGHQFPNYSSELNVNALLLGDSALYLCASSWSNSPLHFGNGTRLTVT.

The V and J genes are TRBV6-2 or TRBV6-3 and TRBJ1-1; 8 bases align to TRBD1. CDR3 size: 16 residues. Germline loops: CDR1 MNHEY, CDR2 SVGEGT. The junction had 9 bases not matched to a gene; V was cut back by 5 bases and J by 1 base. In nucleotides, the CDR3 is TGTGCCAGCAGTCCGCAGACAGGGGAGGGGAACACTGAAGCTTTCTTT. Translation gives CASSPQTGEGNTEAFF.

The chain uses TRBV5-1 and TRBJ2-3, with 13 positions matching TRBD2. CDR3 length: 17 amino acids. Germline V CDR1 and CDR2: SGHRS, YFSETQ. After removal of 4 bases from V and 3 bases from J, the junction contained 8 bases not matched to a gene. This CDR3 reads CASSPLTSGGLTDTQYF. For the CDR3, the DNA is TGCGCCAGCAGCCCCCTGACTAGCGGGGGGCTTACAGATACGCAGTATTTT. Together with reference TRBV5-1 and TRBJ2-3, the CDR3 gives the full variable domain: KAGVTQTPRYLIKTRGQQVTLSCSPISGHRSVSWYQQTPGQGLQFLFEYFSETQRNKGNFPGRFSGRQFSNSRSEMNVSTLELGDSALYLCASSPLTSGGLTDTQYFGPGTRLTVL.

The chain links TRBV6-2 or TRBV6-3 to TRBJ2-7; 7 bases line up with TRBD1. The CDR3 is 16 amino acids. V was clipped by 4 bases and J by 0 bases; unmatched bases: 9. Germline-derived CDR1 and CDR2 are MNHEY and SVGEGT. Written as DNA, the CDR3 is TGTGCCAGCAGTTCACGTACAGGGGCGGTCTCCTACGAGCAGTACGTC. Its translation is CASSSRTGAVSYEQYV.

This clonotype was seen a few times. The DNA for the CDR3 is TGTGCCAGCAGCCCGGGGGGGGAACGCACAGATACGCAGTATTTT. Protein product: CASSPGGERTDTQYF. The chain carries TRBV5-5 and TRBJ2-3; the match to TRBD2 covers 8 bases. This CDR3 comprises 15 residues. Germline V lookup: CDR1 SGHKS, CDR2 YYEKEE (reference sequence). The V gene end was trimmed by 4 bases and the J gene end by 1 base; junction bases not matched to a gene: 5.

This clonotype was seen at least ten times. The chain couples TRBV20-1 to TRBJ2-7, with a tentative D call TRBD1 (6 bases). The length of the CDR3 is 13 residues. Trimming took 2 bases from V and 6 from J, leaving 14 bases between them. Per germline, CDR1 DFQATT and CDR2 SNEGSKA (reference sequence). The CDR3 region has the DNA TGCAGTGCTAGACAAGGCGGCAGGGGCGAGCAGTACTTC. Its protein is CSARQGGRGEQYF.

The CDR3 loop is CASSQGYASVLSEAFF. The CDR3 DNA reads as TGCGCCAGCAGCCAAGGTTACGCAAGTGTTTTGTCTGAAGCTTTCTTT. The chain recombines TRBV4-3 with TRBJ1-1; no firm D call. With 1 base removed from V and 6 bases from J, the gap between germline ends came to 18 bases. Germline lookup yields CDR1 LGHNA and CDR2 YSLEER. This CDR3 is built from 16 residues.

The CDR3 loop reads CASSYEVSYNSPLHF. In DNA form, the CDR3 reads TGTGCCAGCAGTTACGAGGTCTCCTATAATTCACCCCTCCACTTT. This chain joins TRBV6-2 or TRBV6-3 and TRBJ1-6, with D uncertain. V was shortened by 2 bases and J by 0 bases, with 5 bases between the two germline ends. CDR1 and CDR2 (germline): MNHEY, SVGEGT. The CDR3 contains 15 residues.

This clonotype has ten or more counts. The chain couples TRBV20-1 to TRBJ2-3; D gene unclear. Per the germline V gene, CDR1 is DFQATT and CDR2 is SNEGSKA (reference sequence). Trimming removed 7 bases at V and 0 bases at J, with 11 bases between. CDR3 length: 13 residues. As DNA, the CDR3 is TGCAGTGGTTCGGAGTCAAGCACAGATACGCAGTATTTT. Protein sequence: CSGSESSTDTQYF.

The sample holds a few counts of this clonotype. The V call is TRBV5-6, the J call TRBJ2-4; 9 bases are shared with TRBD1. Germline CDR1 reads SGHDT; CDR2 reads YYEEEE. V lost 3 bases, J lost 3 bases, and 4 bases stayed unmatched. This CDR3 is 15 amino acids long. The CDR3 here is CASSSRQGDKNIQYF. Here the CDR3 DNA reads TGTGCCAGCAGCTCACGACAGGGGGACAAAAACATTCAGTACTTC. Full variable domain (remainder filled in from reference TRBV5-6 and TRBJ2-4): DAGVTQSPTHLIKTRGQQVTLRCSPKSGHDTVSWYQQALGQGPQFIFQYYEEEERQRGNFPDRFSGHQFPNYSSELNVNALLLGDSALYLCASSSRQGDKNIQYFGAGTRLSVL.

The sample holds a few counts of this clonotype. This chain joins TRBV5-1 and TRBJ2-3; TRBD2 matches at 11 bases. V lost 4 bases, J lost 6 bases, and 7 bases stayed unmatched. This CDR3 is built from 15 residues. Germline CDR1 SGHRS, CDR2 YFSETQ. Here the CDR3 reads CASSLLAGASDTQYF. As DNA, the CDR3 is TGCGCCAGCAGCCTACTAGCGGGGGCCTCGGATACGCAGTATTTT.

This clonotype was recorded a few times. This chain links TRBV7-9 with TRBJ1-2; 8 bases line up with TRBD1. The CDR3 is 13 amino acids. Germline CDR1 is SEHNR and CDR2 is FQNEAQ (reference sequence). V lost 3 bases to trimming and J lost 8 bases; unmatched junction nucleotides: 5. The CDR3: CASSFLDRVGYTF. DNA for the CDR3: TGTGCCAGCAGCTTCCTGGACAGGGTCGGCTACACCTTC. The full variable domain, in which reference TRBV7-9 and TRBJ1-2 provide the parts outside the CDR3, is DTGVSQNPRHKITKRGQNVTFRCDPISEHNRLYWYRQTLGQGPEFLTYFQNEAQLEKSRLLSDRFSAERPKGSFSTLEIQRTEQGDSAMYLCASSFLDRVGYTFGSGTRLTVV.

The sample holds a few counts of this clonotype. The chain recombines TRBV7-2 with TRBJ2-5; 7 bases agree with TRBD1. The V gene end was trimmed by 1 base and the J gene end by 5 bases; junction bases not matched to a gene: 7. Germline-derived CDR1 and CDR2 are SGHTA and FQGNSA. This CDR3 has 15 residues. CDR3 nucleotide sequence: TGTGCCAGCAGCTTAGGAACAGGGGCGAGGGAGACCCAGTACTTC. Translated: CASSLGTGARETQYF.

This rearrangement joins TRBV4-3 to TRBJ1-6, with a weak D call TRBD1 (6 bases). The germline V gene encodes CDR1 LGHNA and CDR2 YSLEER. The V and J ends lost 2 bases and 5 bases respectively, with 10 bases between them. CDR3 size: 15 residues. CDR3 region: CASSQSGHDNSPLHF. CDR3 nucleotides: TGCGCCAGCAGCCAATCGGGACACGATAATTCACCCCTCCACTTT.

This clonotype has more than one count but fewer than ten. The V gene is TRBV25-1, the J gene TRBJ2-1; D unclear. Trimming took off 2 bases at V and 8 bases at J, with 10 bases between the two ends. Per germline, CDR1 MGHDK and CDR2 SYGVNS. This CDR3 contains 13 residues. CDR3 sequence reads: CASSEKGSDEQFF. CDR3 in DNA: TGTGCCAGCAGTGAAAAGGGATCTGATGAGCAGTTCTTC.

This chain uses TRBV12-3 or TRBV12-4 with TRBJ2-4; 11 nucleotides agree with TRBD2. Trimming at V came to 7 bases and at J to 0 bases, leaving 14 bases not matched to a gene. This CDR3 comprises 19 residues. The CDR3 loop reads CASTMTTGTSGLAKNIQYF. In nucleotides, the CDR3 is TGTGCCAGCACCATGACTACCGGGACTAGCGGTTTAGCCAAAAACATTCAGTACTTC.

The chain combines TRBV20-1 with TRBJ2-2; 10 bases map to TRBD2. V dropped 0 bases and J dropped 4; count of bases not matched to a gene: 8. Germline V gene lookup returns CDR1 DFQATT and CDR2 SNEGSKA (reference sequence). The CDR3 extends over 17 amino acids. The CDR3 is CSARDPTSGAVTGELFF. In DNA form, the CDR3 reads TGCAGTGCTAGAGATCCCACTAGCGGGGCTGTCACCGGGGAGCTGTTTTTT.

This sequence joins TRBV7-2 and TRBJ1-1; D may be TRBD1 (6 bases). The V gene lost 5 bases and the J gene lost 5 bases, with 18 bases spanning the gap. The germline V gene encodes CDR1 SGHTA and CDR2 FQGNSA. There are 15 residues in the CDR3. The CDR3, as DNA: TGTGCCAGCAGCCTTCTAGCGGGGGCGCGAACTGAAGCTTTCTTT. It encodes CASSLLAGARTEAFF.

This clonotype appeared a few times. The V call is TRBV20-1, the J call TRBJ1-1; 9 bases are a match to TRBD1. J lost 3 bases, V lost 6 bases, and 8 bases had no gene match. CDR1 DFQATT and CDR2 SNEGSKA come from the germline V gene (reference sequence). The CDR3 sequence is 14 residues long. The CDR3 region has the DNA TGCAGTGCCCTCGGACAGGGGCGGGACACTGAAGCTTTCTTT. Its translation is CSALGQGRDTEAFF.

This clonotype showed up just a few times. The rearrangement links TRBV9 to TRBJ1-2, with D maybe TRBD1 (5 bases). The length of the CDR3 is 12 residues. V lost 1 base, J lost 8 bases, and 9 bases lay in between. The germline CDR1 and CDR2 sequences are SGDLS and YYNGEE. This CDR3 is CASSVWQGGYTF. DNA for the CDR3: TGTGCCAGCAGCGTATGGCAGGGAGGCTACACCTTC.

The V call is TRBV9, the J call TRBJ1-4; no firm D call. The V end lost 5 bases, the J end lost 3 bases, and 14 bases lay between the germline ends. The CDR3 length is 15 residues. Germline V gene data show CDR1 as SGDLS and CDR2 as YYNGEE. CDR3 residues: CASSGPPGSNEKLFF. The CDR3 coding sequence is TGTGCCAGCAGTGGGCCTCCGGGTTCTAATGAAAAACTGTTTTTT.

This clonotype was detected a few times. The J gene is TRBJ2-3, the V gene TRBV12-3 or TRBV12-4; 8 bases match TRBD2. This CDR3 spans 14 amino acids. The junction had 2 bases not matched to a gene; V was cut back by 1 base and J by 5 bases. The CDR3 is CASSLGAGEDTQYF. The CDR3 DNA reads TGTGCCAGCAGTTTAGGAGCGGGGGAAGATACGCAGTATTTT.

J is TRBJ1-5 and V is TRBV10-2; 7 positions match TRBD1. J gave up 3 bases and V 4 bases, and 3 bases lay outside the gene matches. Germline-derived CDR1 and CDR2 are WSHSY and SAAADI. The CDR3 totals 14 residues. CDR3 DNA sequence: TGCGCCAGCAGTGGACAGGGCCACAATCAGCCCCAGCATTTT. It yields the protein CASSGQGHNQPQHF.

The sample holds many counts of this clonotype. The J gene is TRBJ2-6, the V gene TRBV7-8; D gene unclear. The germline V gene encodes CDR1 SGHVS and CDR2 FQNEAQ. Trimming stripped 3 bases from V and 0 bases from J, with 0 bases between. The CDR3 contains 13 residues. CDR3 protein: CASSFSGANVLTF. The DNA for the CDR3 is TGTGCCAGCAGCTTCTCTGGGGCCAACGTCCTGACTTTC.